The sequence of this TCR beta chain was determined in a study of blood T cell repertoires in COVID-19. About the study: The United States, Italy and Spain were the sources of the acute and convalescent COVID-19 samples. T cells, B-cell-depleted T cells, or PBMCs provided the cDNA or gDNA that served as material.

Per the original methods: The authors estimated nucleated cell counts from reference gene primer amplification. Sequenced by immunoSEQ multiplex PCR; TCRdb stores in-frame clones only, minus some. V and J calls and clone size are as listed in that table; D and trimming were resolved from the DNA. Altogether approximately 94,000 clones are present, 85% to 90% being singletons, with the ten largest covering about 5%. From germline, CDR1 is SGHTA and CDR2 FQGNSA. The V segment lost 5 bases and the J segment 1 base; nucleotides outside the gene matches: 7. The CDR3 extends over 15 amino acids. The clonotype originates from a woman of 80 years or more with active COVID-19. The chain carries TRBV7-2 and TRBJ2-5; TRBD1 agrees at 7 bases. Sequencing was done on a sample of peripheral blood. The CDR3: CASSAPGTVQETQYF. Here the CDR3 DNA reads TGTGCCAGCAGCGCCCCCGGGACAGTCCAAGAGACCCAGTACTTC.